The sequence of this T cell receptor (beta chain) was determined in a study of technical replicates of blood from several donors. TCRdb's copy holds only in-frame clones and misses some; the assay was immunoSEQ multiplex PCR. This sample yields some 71,000 clones, of which approximately 96% are seen a single time; less than 0.25% belongs to the top ten. The V and J ends lost 4 bases and 8 bases respectively, with 9 bases between them. Germline lookup yields CDR1 MNHNY and CDR2 SVGAGI (reference sequence). The CDR3 runs 12 residues. The TCR sequence derives from a human donor in good health. The chain is built from TRBV6-6 and TRBJ2-1; D unresolved. The sample was T cells isolated from PBMCs. The CDR3 DNA sequence: TGTGCCAGCAGTTTAAAGAGATATGAGCAGTTCTTC. Translation: CASSLKRYEQFF.